This T cell receptor (beta chain) derives from a study of control samples from healthy donors and cancer patients. Germline CDR1 is SGHTA and CDR2 is FQGNSA. The CDR3 length is 16 residues. V shed 6 bases, J shed 3 bases, and the junction held 12 bases outside the gene matches. Method: immunoSEQ multiplex PCR; TCRdb's copy keeps in-frame clones and lacks some. The sample holds about 120,000 clones; roughly 84% are singletons and the top ten take about 8.7%. The rearrangement uses TRBV7-2 and TRBJ2-7, with 9 bases fitting TRBD2. This TCR was sampled from a man aged 40-49 years in good health. The sequencing input was blood. CDR3 protein: CASSYSGGTANYEQYF. The CDR3 DNA sequence: TGTGCCAGCAGTTACAGCGGGGGGACAGCAAACTACGAGCAGTACTTC.